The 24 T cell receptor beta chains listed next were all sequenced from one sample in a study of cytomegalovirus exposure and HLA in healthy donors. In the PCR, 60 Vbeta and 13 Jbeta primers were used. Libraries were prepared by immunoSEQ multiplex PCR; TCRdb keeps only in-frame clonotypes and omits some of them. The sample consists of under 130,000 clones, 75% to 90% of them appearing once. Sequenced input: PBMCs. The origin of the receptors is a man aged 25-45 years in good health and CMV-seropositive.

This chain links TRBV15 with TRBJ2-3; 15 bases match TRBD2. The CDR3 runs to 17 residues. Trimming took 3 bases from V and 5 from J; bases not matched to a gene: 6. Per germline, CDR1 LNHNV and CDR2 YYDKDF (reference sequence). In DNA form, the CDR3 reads TGTGCCACCAGCAGGGGAGGGACTAGCGGGGGGCGAGATACGCAGTATTTT. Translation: CATSRGGTSGGRDTQYF.

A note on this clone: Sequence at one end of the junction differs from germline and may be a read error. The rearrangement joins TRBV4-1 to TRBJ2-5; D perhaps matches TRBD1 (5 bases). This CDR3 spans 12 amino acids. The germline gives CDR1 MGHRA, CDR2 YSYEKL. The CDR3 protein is CVSSPQGETQYF. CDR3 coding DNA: TGCGTCAGCAGCCCCCAGGGAGAGACCCAGTACTTC.

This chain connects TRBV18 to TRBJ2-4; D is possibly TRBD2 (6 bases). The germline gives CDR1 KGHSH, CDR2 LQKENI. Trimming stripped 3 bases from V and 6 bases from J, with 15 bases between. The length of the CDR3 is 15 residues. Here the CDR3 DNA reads TGTGCCAGCTCACCCTCAGGCGGGGCGTCAAACATTCAGTACTTC. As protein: CASSPSGGASNIQYF.

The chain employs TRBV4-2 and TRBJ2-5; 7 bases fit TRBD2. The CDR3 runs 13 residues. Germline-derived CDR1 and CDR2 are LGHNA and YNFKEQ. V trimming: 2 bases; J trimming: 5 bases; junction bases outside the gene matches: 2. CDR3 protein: CASSQNGGETQYF. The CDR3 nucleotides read TGTGCCAGCAGCCAAAACGGGGGGGAGACCCAGTACTTC.

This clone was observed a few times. The CDR3 region is CASSQTGAYGYTF. Written as DNA, the CDR3 is TGCGCCAGCAGCCAGACAGGGGCCTATGGCTACACCTTC. The chain is built from TRBV4-3 and TRBJ1-2, with 8 bases identical to TRBD1. V was clipped by 3 bases and J by 4 bases; unmatched bases: 1. CDR1 and CDR2 (germline): LGHNA, YSLEER. The CDR3 runs 13 residues.

DNA for the CDR3: TGTGCCACCAGCAGAGTCTGGAGGGACACTGAAGCTTTCTTT. The encoded protein is CATSRVWRDTEAFF. This sequence joins TRBV15 and TRBJ1-1; D unclear. V lost 1 base and J lost 3, with 9 bases in between. From germline, CDR1 is LNHNV and CDR2 YYDKDF (reference sequence). CDR3 length: 14 residues.

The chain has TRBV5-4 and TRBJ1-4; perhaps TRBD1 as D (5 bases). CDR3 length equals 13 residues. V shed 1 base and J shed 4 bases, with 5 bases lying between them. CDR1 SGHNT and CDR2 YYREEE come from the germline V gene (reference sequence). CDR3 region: CASSLRGNEKLFF. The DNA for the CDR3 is TGTGCCAGCAGCTTGAGGGGTAATGAAAAACTGTTTTTT.

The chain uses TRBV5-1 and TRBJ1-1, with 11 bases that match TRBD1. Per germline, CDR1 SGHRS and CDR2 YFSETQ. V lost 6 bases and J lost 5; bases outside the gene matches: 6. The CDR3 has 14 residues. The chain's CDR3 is CASKEGQGETEAFF. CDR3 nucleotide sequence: TGCGCCAGCAAGGAGGGACAGGGGGAAACTGAAGCTTTCTTT. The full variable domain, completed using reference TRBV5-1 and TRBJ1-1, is KAGVTQTPRYLIKTRGQQVTLSCSPISGHRSVSWYQQTPGQGLQFLFEYFSETQRNKGNFPGRFSGRQFSNSRSEMNVSTLELGDSALYLCASKEGQGETEAFFGQGTRLTVV.

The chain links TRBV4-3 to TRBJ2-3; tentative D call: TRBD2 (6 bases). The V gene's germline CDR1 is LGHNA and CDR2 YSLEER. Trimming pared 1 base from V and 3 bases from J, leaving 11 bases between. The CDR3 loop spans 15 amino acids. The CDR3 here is CASSQAGSGTDTQYF. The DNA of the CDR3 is TGCGCCAGCAGCCAAGCTGGGAGCGGGACAGATACGCAGTATTTT.

The chain's CDR3 is CASSQDGTGGQHF. The CDR3 bases are TGCGCCAGCAGCCAAGATGGAACAGGGGGCCAGCATTTT. This chain links TRBV4-3 with TRBJ1-5, with 8 positions matching TRBD1. Germline CDR1 and CDR2: LGHNA and YSLEER. The CDR3 has 13 residues. V lost 0 bases and J lost 12; bases outside the gene matches: 4.

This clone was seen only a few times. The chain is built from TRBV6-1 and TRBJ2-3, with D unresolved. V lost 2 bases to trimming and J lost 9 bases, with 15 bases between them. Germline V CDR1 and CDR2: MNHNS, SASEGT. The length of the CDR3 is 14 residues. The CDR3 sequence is CASSELGGSPTQYF. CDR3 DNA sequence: TGTGCCAGCAGTGAACTAGGTGGGTCGCCGACGCAGTATTTT.

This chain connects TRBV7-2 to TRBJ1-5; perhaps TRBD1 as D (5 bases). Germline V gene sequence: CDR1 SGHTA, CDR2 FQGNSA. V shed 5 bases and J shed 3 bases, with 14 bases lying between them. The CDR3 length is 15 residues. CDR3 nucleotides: TGTGCCAGCAGCCCCGGGGGGGTCCCCAATCAGCCCCAGCATTTT. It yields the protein CASSPGGVPNQPQHF.

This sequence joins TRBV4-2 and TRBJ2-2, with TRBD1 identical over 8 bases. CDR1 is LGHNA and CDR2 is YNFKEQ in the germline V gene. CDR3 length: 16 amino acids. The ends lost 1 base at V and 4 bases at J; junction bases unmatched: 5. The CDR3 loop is CASSQATGASTGELFF. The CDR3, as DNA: TGTGCCAGCAGCCAAGCGACAGGGGCGAGCACCGGGGAGCTGTTTTTT.

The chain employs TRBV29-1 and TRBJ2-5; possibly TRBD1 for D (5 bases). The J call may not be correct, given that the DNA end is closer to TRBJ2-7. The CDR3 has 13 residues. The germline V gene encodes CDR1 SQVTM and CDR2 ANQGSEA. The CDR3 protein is CSVAAGNPYEQYF. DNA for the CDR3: TGCAGCGTTGCGGCAGGGAACCCCTACGAGCAGTACTTC.

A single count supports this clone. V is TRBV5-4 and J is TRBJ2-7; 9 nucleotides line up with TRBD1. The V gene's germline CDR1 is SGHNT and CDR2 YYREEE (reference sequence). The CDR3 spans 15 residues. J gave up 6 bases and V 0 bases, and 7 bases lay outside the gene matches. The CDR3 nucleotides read TGTGCCAGCAGCTTGGGGGGACAGGGAGTAAGCGAGCAGTACTTC. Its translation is CASSLGGQGVSEQYF.

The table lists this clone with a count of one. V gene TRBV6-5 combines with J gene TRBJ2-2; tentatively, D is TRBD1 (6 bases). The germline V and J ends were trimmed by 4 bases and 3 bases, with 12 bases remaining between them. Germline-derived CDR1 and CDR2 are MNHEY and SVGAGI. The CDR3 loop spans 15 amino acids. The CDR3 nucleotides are TGTGCCAGCAGTTCCGGGACAAAATACACCGGGGAGCTGTTTTTT. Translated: CASSSGTKYTGELFF.

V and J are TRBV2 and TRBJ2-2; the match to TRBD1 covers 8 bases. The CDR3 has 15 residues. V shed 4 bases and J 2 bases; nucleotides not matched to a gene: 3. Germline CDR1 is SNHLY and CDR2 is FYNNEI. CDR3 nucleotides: TGTGCCAGCAGTGCTGACAGGGGTAACACCGGGGAGCTGTTTTTT. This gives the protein CASSADRGNTGELFF.

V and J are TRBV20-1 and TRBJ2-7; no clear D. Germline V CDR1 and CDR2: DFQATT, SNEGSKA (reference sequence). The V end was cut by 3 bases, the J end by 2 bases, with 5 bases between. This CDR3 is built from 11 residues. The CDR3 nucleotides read TGCAGTGCTAGCTCCGCCTACGAGCAGTACTTC. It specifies CSASSAYEQYF.

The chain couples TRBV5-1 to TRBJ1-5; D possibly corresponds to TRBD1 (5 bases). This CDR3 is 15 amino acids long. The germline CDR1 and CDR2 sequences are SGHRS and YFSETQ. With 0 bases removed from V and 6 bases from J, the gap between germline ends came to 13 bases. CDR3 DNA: TGCGCCAGCAGCTTGGAGGGGACTAGGGGTCAGCCCCAGCATTTT. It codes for CASSLEGTRGQPQHF.

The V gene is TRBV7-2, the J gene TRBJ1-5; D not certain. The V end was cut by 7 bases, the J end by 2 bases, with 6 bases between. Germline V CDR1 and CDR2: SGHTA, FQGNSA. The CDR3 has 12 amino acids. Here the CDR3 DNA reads TGTGCCAGCAAGTCGGGCAATCAGCCCCAGCATTTT. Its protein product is CASKSGNQPQHF.

In DNA, the CDR3 is TGTGCCAGCAGCCCGGGAGGCAGGGATTACGAGCAGTACTTC. It translates to CASSPGGRDYEQYF. V gene TRBV4-2 combines with J gene TRBJ2-5, with 7 bases matching TRBD2. The assigned J gene may be wrong: the sequence end matches TRBJ2-7 better. CDR3 size: 14 residues. The germline V gene encodes CDR1 LGHNA and CDR2 YNFKEQ.

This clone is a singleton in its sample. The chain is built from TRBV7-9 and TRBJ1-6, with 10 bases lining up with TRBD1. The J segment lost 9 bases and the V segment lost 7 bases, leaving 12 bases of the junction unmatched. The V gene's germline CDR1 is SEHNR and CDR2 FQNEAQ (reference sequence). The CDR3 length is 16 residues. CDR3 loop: CASTPTSGQGSSPLHF. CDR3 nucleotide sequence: TGTGCCAGCACCCCAACGTCGGGACAGGGGAGTTCACCCCTCCACTTT.

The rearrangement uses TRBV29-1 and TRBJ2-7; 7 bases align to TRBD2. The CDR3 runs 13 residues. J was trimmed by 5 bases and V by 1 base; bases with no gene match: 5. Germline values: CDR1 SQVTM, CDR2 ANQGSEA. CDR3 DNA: TGCAGCGTTGAAGGGCTAGCGGAGGACGAGCAGTACTTC. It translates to CSVEGLAEDEQYF.

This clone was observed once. In DNA, the CDR3 is TGTGCCAGCAGCTTTCTGGGGCAGGGCTACACCTTC. Residues: CASSFLGQGYTF. The rearrangement uses TRBV5-8 and TRBJ1-2; tentatively, D is TRBD1 (5 bases). Germline CDR1 SGHTS, CDR2 YDEGEE. The CDR3 loop spans 12 amino acids. V was pared by 2 bases and J by 8 bases, with 10 bases between.